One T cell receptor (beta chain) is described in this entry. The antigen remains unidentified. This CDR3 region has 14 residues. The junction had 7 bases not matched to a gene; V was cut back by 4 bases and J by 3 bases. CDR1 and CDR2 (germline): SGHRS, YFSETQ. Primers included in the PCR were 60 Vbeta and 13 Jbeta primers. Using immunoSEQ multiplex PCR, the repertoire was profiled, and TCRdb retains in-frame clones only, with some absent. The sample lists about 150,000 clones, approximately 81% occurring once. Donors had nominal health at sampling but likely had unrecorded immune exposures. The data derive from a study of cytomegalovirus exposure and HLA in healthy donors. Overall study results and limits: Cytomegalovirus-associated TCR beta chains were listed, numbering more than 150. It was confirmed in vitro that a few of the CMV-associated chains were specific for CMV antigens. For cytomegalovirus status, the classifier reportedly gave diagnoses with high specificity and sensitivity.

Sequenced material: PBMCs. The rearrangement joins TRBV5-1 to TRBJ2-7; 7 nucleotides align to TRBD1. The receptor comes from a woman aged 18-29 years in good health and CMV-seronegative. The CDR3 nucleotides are TGCGCCAGCAGCCCCCAGGGACAGCTCTACGAGCAGTACTTC. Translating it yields CASSPQGQLYEQYF.